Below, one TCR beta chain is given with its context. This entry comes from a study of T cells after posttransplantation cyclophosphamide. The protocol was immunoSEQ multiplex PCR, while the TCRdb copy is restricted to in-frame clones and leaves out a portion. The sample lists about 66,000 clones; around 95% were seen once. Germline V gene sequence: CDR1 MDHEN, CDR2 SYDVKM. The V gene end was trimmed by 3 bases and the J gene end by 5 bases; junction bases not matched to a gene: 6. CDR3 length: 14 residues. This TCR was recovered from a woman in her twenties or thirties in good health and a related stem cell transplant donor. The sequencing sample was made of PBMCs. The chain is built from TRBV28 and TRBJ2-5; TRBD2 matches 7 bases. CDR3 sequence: CASSFAGDLETQYF. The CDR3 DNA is TGTGCCAGCAGTTTTGCGGGGGATCTCGAGACCCAGTACTTC.